This T cell receptor beta chain was captured in a study of metastatic and nonmetastatic thyroid tumors. TCRdb redid the clone calls on the PCR reads using MiXCR. Of approximately 18,000 clones in the sample, 26% were seen once. Findings and caveats of the study: It was reportedly found that TCR beta diversity was significantly higher in malignant thyroid tumors than in benign nodules, a difference seen in both blood and tumor samples.

The CDR3 length is 14 residues. CDR1 and CDR2 from the germline V gene are SGHNT and YYREEE (reference sequence). Patients were all untreated before their thyroid surgery. This clone is termed medium-sized. Its antigen is as yet unknown. Compared with germline, one end of the junction differs, possibly owing to a read error. The TCR sequence derives from a female donor with papillary thyroid cancer or a benign thyroid nodule (not recorded which). Some clones in this sample may be carry-over from other donors' samples. The gene calls are TRBV5-4 and TRBJ1-4, with a possible D match to TRBD1 (5 bases). Material: tumor tissue. The CDR3 DNA reads TGCGCCAGCAGCTTGCGGGGGGGTAATGAAAAACTGTTTTTT. It encodes CASSLRGGNEKLFF.